These 24 T cell receptor beta chains were all obtained from the same sample, sequenced in a study of T cell repertoires in cytomegalovirus infection. One entry per CDR3 protein, called by TCRdb with MiXCR from the reads. The sample lists some 220,000 distinct CDR3 sequences, about 40% seen once, with over 45% in the top ten. These TCRs' antigens remain unknown. The sequences come from CD8+ T cells from cultured PBMCs, collected from culture after CMV antigen stimulation. The receptors derive from a human donor in good health (CMV status not recorded). Some clones in this sample may be carry-over from other donors' samples.

This clonotype was counted a few times. The CDR3 DNA follows: TGTGCCAGCAGTTACTTTGCGAGGGGGACAGATACGCAGTATTTT. Translating it yields CASSYFARGTDTQYF. The V call is TRBV6-2 or TRBV6-3, the J call TRBJ2-3, with a tentative D call TRBD1 (6 bases). The CDR3 runs 15 residues. Germline CDR1 is MNHEY and CDR2 is SVGEGT. Trimming took 1 base from V and 3 from J, leaving 11 bases between them.

The V and J genes are TRBV10-3 and TRBJ2-2; D is possibly TRBD1 or TRBD2 (5 bases each). The CDR3 totals 16 residues. Germline lookup yields CDR1 ENHRY and CDR2 SYGVKD. V shed 0 bases and J shed 6 bases, with 14 bases lying between them. The CDR3 bases are TGTGCCATCAGTGAGTCGGGGGACCCCGGACCCGGGGAGCTGTTTTTT. It is translated as CAISESGDPGPGELFF.

The chain combines TRBV20-1 with TRBJ1-5; D not certain. The CDR3 is made up of 13 amino acids. Trimming cost V 1 base and J 5 bases, with 9 bases left between them. In germline, CDR1 is DFQATT, CDR2 SNEGSKA (reference sequence). The CDR3 nucleotides are TGCAGTGCTAGAGCCCCCGAGGATCAGCCCCAGCATTTT. Protein sequence: CSARAPEDQPQHF.

This clonotype turned up a few times. This chain links TRBV4-1 with TRBJ1-2; D is uncertain. The CDR3 has 15 residues. The V and J ends lost 0 bases and 2 bases respectively, with 10 bases between them. The germline V gene encodes CDR1 MGHRA and CDR2 YSYEKL. CDR3: CASSQDRVQNYGYTF. For the CDR3, the DNA is TGCGCCAGCAGCCAAGATAGGGTGCAGAACTATGGCTACACCTTC.

For this clonotype: A read error may account for a junction end that differs from germline. V is TRBV7-3 and J is TRBJ1-1, with D tentatively TRBD1 (5 bases). Germline loops: CDR1 SGHTA, CDR2 FQGTGA. The CDR3 is made up of 14 amino acids. The CDR3 DNA sequence: TGTGCCAGCAGCTTAGACAGAAAGAACACTGAAGCTCTCTTT. Its protein is CASSLDRKNTEALF.

This clonotype has more than one count but fewer than ten. The V gene is TRBV27, the J gene TRBJ2-7, with 8 bases aligning to TRBD1. CDR1 MNHEY and CDR2 SMNVEV come from the germline V gene (reference sequence). Germline trimming cut 4 bases from V and 1 base from J; bases unmatched to any gene: 3. This CDR3 has 14 amino acids. The CDR3 DNA is TGTGCCAGCAGTTGGGACAGGCTTTCCTACGAGCAGTACTTC. This translates into CASSWDRLSYEQYF.

This chain connects TRBV6-2 or TRBV6-3 to TRBJ2-2, with D hard to call. The germline V gene has CDR1 MNHEY and CDR2 SVGEGT. V was clipped by 5 bases and J by 6 bases, with 13 bases between them. The CDR3 is made up of 14 amino acids. CDR3 sequence reads: CASSIRIEAGELFF. The CDR3 DNA sequence: TGTGCCAGCAGTATCAGGATTGAAGCCGGGGAGCTGTTTTTT.

The chain links TRBV2 to TRBJ2-3; 12 nucleotides agree with TRBD2. Trimming at V came to 4 bases and at J to 0 bases, leaving 11 bases not matched to a gene. The CDR3 extends over 19 amino acids. Germline assignment: CDR1 SNHLY and CDR2 FYNNEI. Here the CDR3 DNA reads TGTGCCAGCAGTGGGGAGACTAGCGGGGGCCCCTTTAGCACAGATACGCAGTATTTT. It is translated as CASSGETSGGPFSTDTQYF. The whole variable domain, filled in from reference TRBV2 and TRBJ2-3, reads EPEVTQTPSHQVTQMGQEVILRCVPISNHLYFYWYRQILGQKVEFLVSFYNNEISEKSEIFDDQFSVERPDGSNFTLKIRSTKLEDSAMYFCASSGETSGGPFSTDTQYFGPGTRLTVL.

CDR3 sequence reads: CASSRPTDYGYTF. The CDR3 coding sequence is TGCGCCAGCAGCCGCCCGACAGACTATGGCTACACCTTC. The gene calls are TRBV5-1 and TRBJ1-2; D is possibly TRBD1 (5 bases). The germline V and J ends were trimmed by 4 bases and 3 bases, with 10 bases remaining between them. There are 13 residues in the CDR3. Germline V gene lookup returns CDR1 SGHRS and CDR2 YFSETQ.

This chain links TRBV11-1 with TRBJ2-3, with TRBD2 matching 10 bases. Germline V CDR1 and CDR2: SGHAT, FQDESV (reference sequence). V lost 3 bases and J lost 3; bases outside the gene matches: 3. The CDR3 runs to 15 residues. The CDR3 coding sequence is TGTGCCAGCAGCTTGAGCGGGGGGGCGACAGATACGCAGTATTTT. It translates to CASSLSGGATDTQYF.

On this clonotype: A much larger clone differs from this one at a single base, so this may be a read error. The conserved closing phenylalanine or tryptophan is absent in this CDR3, likely reflecting a read error. The DNA of the CDR3 is TGTGCCAGCAGCCAGTTACCCGGGAGCTACAATGAGCAGTTCTTA. It encodes CASSQLPGSYNEQFL. The genes are TRBV7-8 and TRBJ2-1; TRBD2 is a possible D gene (6 bases). The CDR3 contains 15 residues. Deletions cut 5 bases from V and 3 bases from J, with 14 bases between. CDR1 SGHVS and CDR2 FQNEAQ come from the germline V gene.

This clonotype has a handful of counts. This chain connects TRBV5-1 to TRBJ1-2; weak D call: TRBD1 (5 bases). Germline-derived CDR1 and CDR2 are SGHRS and YFSETQ. This CDR3 has 16 amino acids. V was trimmed by 4 bases and J by 0 bases, leaving 16 bases between them. CDR3 nucleotide sequence: TGCGCCAGCAGCAGGGGCTCAAGTCCCTCTAACTATGGCTACACCTTC. This translates into CASSRGSSPSNYGYTF.

This chain uses TRBV6-6 with TRBJ2-7; 10 bases match TRBD2. The CDR3 runs 17 residues. Trimming cost V 6 bases and J 3 bases; bases outside gene matches: 14. CDR1 and CDR2 (germline): MNHNY, SVGAGI (reference sequence). CDR3 sequence: CASSPSGSEGLYYEQYF. The CDR3 DNA sequence: TGTGCCAGCAGCCCTAGCGGGAGCGAAGGATTATACTACGAGCAGTACTTC.

This clonotype was detected a few times. The J gene is TRBJ1-1, the V gene TRBV6-5; 9 bases map to TRBD1. From germline, CDR1 is MNHEY and CDR2 SVGAGI. The CDR3 has 15 amino acids. Trimming took 3 bases from V and 3 from J; bases not matched to a gene: 5. Here the CDR3 reads CASSYSTGGYTEAFF. CDR3 coding DNA: TGTGCCAGCAGTTATTCGACAGGGGGGTACACTGAAGCTTTCTTT.

This sequence joins TRBV7-9 and TRBJ1-1, with a possible D match to TRBD1 (5 bases). Germline V gives CDR1 SEHNR, CDR2 FQNEAQ (reference sequence). CDR3 size: 15 residues. V lost 4 bases, J lost 0 bases, and 12 bases lay in between. The chain's CDR3 is CASSSTGDLNTEAFF. The CDR3 DNA sequence: TGTGCCAGCAGCTCGACGGGGGATCTGAACACTGAAGCTTTCTTT.

The chain links TRBV19 to TRBJ2-2; TRBD2 aligns across 14 bases. The CDR3 totals 20 residues. Germline lookup yields CDR1 LNHDA and CDR2 SQIVND (reference sequence). J gave up 4 bases and V 5 bases, and 15 bases lay outside the gene matches. The CDR3 nucleotides are TGTGCCAGTAGTCCTCTGGGACTAGCGGGGGCCCCCGGGGTCACCGGGGAGCTGTTTTTT. Translating it yields CASSPLGLAGAPGVTGELFF.

The chain uses TRBV27 and TRBJ2-7; 15 nucleotides line up with TRBD2. Trimming cost V 6 bases and J 5 bases; bases outside gene matches: 5. In germline, CDR1 is MNHEY, CDR2 SMNVEV (reference sequence). CDR3 size: 15 residues. CDR3 sequence (DNA): TGTGCCAGCAGGTGGACTAGCGGGGGGGCCCACGAGCAGTACTTC. Translation: CASRWTSGGAHEQYF.

This clonotype has just a few counts. The chain is built from TRBV6-1 and TRBJ1-1; TRBD1 is a possible D gene (5 bases). The V end was cut by 6 bases, the J end by 6 bases, with 14 bases between. The CDR3 spans 13 residues. Germline CDR1 is MNHNS and CDR2 is SASEGT. CDR3 protein: CASRTAWGPEAFF. For the CDR3, the DNA is TGTGCCAGCAGGACCGCGTGGGGACCTGAAGCTTTCTTT.

This clonotype was seen more than once but under ten times. V is TRBV4-1 and J is TRBJ2-7; TRBD1 matches 10 bases. Germline V CDR1 and CDR2: MGHRA, YSYEKL. This CDR3 is built from 14 residues. With 4 bases clipped from V and 3 bases from J, the junction kept 3 bases outside the gene matches. DNA for the CDR3: TGCGCCAGCAGCCCGGGACAGGGGAACTACGAGCAGTACTTC. Translating it yields CASSPGQGNYEQYF.

This clonotype was recorded a few times. V usage is TRBV4-1 and J usage is TRBJ2-5, with 8 bases matching TRBD2. Per the germline V gene, CDR1 is MGHRA and CDR2 is YSYEKL. CDR3 size: 15 residues. J gave up 5 bases and V 3 bases, and 8 bases lay outside the gene matches. CDR3 amino acids: CASSHSGSGMETQYF. The CDR3 coding sequence is TGCGCCAGCAGCCACAGCGGGAGCGGCATGGAGACCCAGTACTTC.

This sequence joins TRBV12-3 or TRBV12-4 and TRBJ1-4; D remains ambiguous. This CDR3 has 13 residues. Trimming took 6 bases from V and 3 from J, leaving 8 bases between them. The CDR3 is CASRRDPNEKLFF. The CDR3 DNA follows: TGTGCCAGCAGAAGGGATCCTAATGAAAAACTGTTTTTT.

A few counts support this clonotype. V and J are TRBV11-1 and TRBJ2-4; D is uncertain. CDR1 and CDR2 from the germline V gene are SGHAT and FQDESV (reference sequence). V gave up 3 bases and J gave up 0 bases, with 6 bases separating them. The CDR3 consists of 14 residues. DNA for the CDR3: TGTGCCAGCAGCTTCGGCCTAGCCAAAAACATTCAGTACTTC. It codes for CASSFGLAKNIQYF.

The chain uses TRBV27 and TRBJ2-5; TRBD2 is a possible D gene (5 bases). Per the germline V gene, CDR1 is MNHEY and CDR2 is SMNVEV (reference sequence). V lost 5 bases and J 5 bases, leaving 12 bases between the germline ends. This CDR3 region has 13 residues. The CDR3 coding sequence is TGTGCCAGCAGTCCTAGCCTGGTGGAGACCCAGTACTTC. It translates to CASSPSLVETQYF.

This chain links TRBV9 with TRBJ2-7; no clear D gene. The CDR3 is made up of 14 amino acids. V lost 5 bases to trimming and J lost 3 bases, with 15 bases between them. Germline CDR1 is SGDLS and CDR2 is YYNGEE. This CDR3 reads CASSRWAANYEQYF. The CDR3 DNA reads as TGTGCCAGCAGTCGATGGGCCGCTAACTACGAGCAGTACTTC.